The clone carrying this T cell receptor (beta chain) was seen only a few times. The antigen remains unidentified. This entry is derived from a study of cytomegalovirus exposure and HLA in healthy donors. The study, taken as a whole, reports: For TCR beta chains, V- and J-gene trimming was later linked to a missense DCLRE1C variant. The study designated 150 or so TCR beta chains cytomegalovirus-associated. One later analysis reportedly identified an Asian-associated ancestry cluster that showed fewer N-insertions than the approximately 700-donor mean.

The PCR had 60 Vbeta and 13 Jbeta primers. Generated by immunoSEQ multiplex PCR, the TCRdb table keeps only in-frame clones and is missing some. The table lists around 120,000 clones, 70% to 85% of them singletons. The V end was cut by 6 bases, the J end by 3 bases, with 11 bases between. Germline CDR1 is LNHDA and CDR2 is SQIVND (reference sequence). The CDR3 covers 13 residues. The chain carries TRBV19 and TRBJ1-2, with D unclear. Specimen: PBMCs. The TCR comes from a man aged 18 to 29 in good health and CMV-seronegative. Here the CDR3 DNA reads TGTGCCAGTAGGCAAACAGAAGACTATGGCTACACCTTC. Translated, it gives CASRQTEDYGYTF.